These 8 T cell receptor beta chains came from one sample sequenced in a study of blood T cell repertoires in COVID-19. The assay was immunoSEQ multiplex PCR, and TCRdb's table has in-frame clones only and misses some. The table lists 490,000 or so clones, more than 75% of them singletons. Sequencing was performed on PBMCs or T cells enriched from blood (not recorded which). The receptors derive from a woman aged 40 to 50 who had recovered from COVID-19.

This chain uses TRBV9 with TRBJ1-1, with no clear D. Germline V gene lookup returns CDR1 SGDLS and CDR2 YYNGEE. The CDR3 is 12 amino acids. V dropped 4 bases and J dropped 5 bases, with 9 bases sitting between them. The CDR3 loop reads CASSPFGTEAFF. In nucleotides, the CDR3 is TGTGCCAGCAGCCCATTCGGGACTGAAGCTTTCTTT. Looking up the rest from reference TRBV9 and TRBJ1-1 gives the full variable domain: DSGVTQTPKHLITATGQRVTLRCSPRSGDLSVYWYQQSLDQGLQFLIQYYNGEERAKGNILERFSAQQFPDLHSELNLSSLELGDSALYFCASSPFGTEAFFGQGTRLTVV.

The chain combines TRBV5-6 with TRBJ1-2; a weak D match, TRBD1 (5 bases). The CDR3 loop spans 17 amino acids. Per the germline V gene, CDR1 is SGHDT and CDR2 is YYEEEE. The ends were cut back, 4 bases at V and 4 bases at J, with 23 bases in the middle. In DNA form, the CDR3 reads TGTGCCAGCAGCCCCTCCCTTCAAAGGACAAGAAGCTATGGCTACACCTTC. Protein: CASSPSLQRTRSYGYTF.

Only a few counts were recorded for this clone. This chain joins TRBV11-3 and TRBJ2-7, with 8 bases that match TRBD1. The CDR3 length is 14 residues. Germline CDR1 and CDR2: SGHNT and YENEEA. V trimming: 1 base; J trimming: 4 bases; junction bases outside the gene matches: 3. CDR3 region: CASSLVGQVYEQYF. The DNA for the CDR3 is TGTGCCAGCAGCTTAGTGGGACAGGTGTACGAGCAGTACTTC.

The CDR3 nucleotides read TGTGCCAGCAGCCTCCCGACAGGGGGAAGCACTGAAGCTTTCTTT. It yields the protein CASSLPTGGSTEAFF. The genes are TRBV5-4 and TRBJ1-1; 9 nucleotides agree with TRBD1. There are 15 residues in the CDR3. The V gene end was trimmed by 4 bases and the J gene end by 4 bases; junction bases not matched to a gene: 8. The germline V gene encodes CDR1 SGHNT and CDR2 YYREEE (reference sequence).

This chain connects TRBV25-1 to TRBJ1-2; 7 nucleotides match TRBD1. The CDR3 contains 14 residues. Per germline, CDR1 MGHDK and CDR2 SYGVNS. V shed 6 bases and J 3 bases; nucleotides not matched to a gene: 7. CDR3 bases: TGTGCCAGCAGCCCGACCCAGGGGGACTATGGCTACACCTTC. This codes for CASSPTQGDYGYTF.

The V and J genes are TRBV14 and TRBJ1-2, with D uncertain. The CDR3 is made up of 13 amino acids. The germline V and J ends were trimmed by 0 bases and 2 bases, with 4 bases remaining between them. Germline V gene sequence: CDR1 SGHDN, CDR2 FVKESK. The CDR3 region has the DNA TGTGCCAGCAGCCAAGATGAGAACTATGGCTACACCTTC. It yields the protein CASSQDENYGYTF.

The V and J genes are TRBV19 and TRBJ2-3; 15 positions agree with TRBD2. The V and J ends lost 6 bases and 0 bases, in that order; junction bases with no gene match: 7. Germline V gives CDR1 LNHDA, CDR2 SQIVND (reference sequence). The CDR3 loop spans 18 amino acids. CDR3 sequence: CASSVGLAGGRSTDTQYF. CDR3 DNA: TGTGCCAGTAGCGTCGGACTAGCGGGAGGGCGGAGCACAGATACGCAGTATTTT. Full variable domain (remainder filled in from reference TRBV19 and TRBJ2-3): DGGITQSPKYLFRKEGQNVTLSCEQNLNHDAMYWYRQDPGQGLRLIYYSQIVNDFQKGDIAEGYSVSREKKESFPLTVTSAQKNPTAFYLCASSVGLAGGRSTDTQYFGPGTRLTVL.

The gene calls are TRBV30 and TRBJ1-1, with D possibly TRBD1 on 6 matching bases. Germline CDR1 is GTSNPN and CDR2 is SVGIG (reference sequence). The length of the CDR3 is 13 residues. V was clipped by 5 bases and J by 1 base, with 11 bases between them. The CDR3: CAWATTGNTEAFF. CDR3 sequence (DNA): TGTGCCTGGGCAACGACAGGGAACACTGAAGCTTTCTTT.